The sequence of this T cell receptor beta chain was determined in a study of blood T cell repertoires in COVID-19. As for the study in general: Donors in the United States, Italy and Spain gave samples during acute or convalescent COVID-19. T cells, B-cell-depleted T cells, or PBMCs supplied cDNA or gDNA.

As originally analysed: Counts of nucleated cells, estimated from reference gene primer amplification, were obtained. Here immunoSEQ multiplex PCR was the method, and the copy in TCRdb shows in-frame clones only, minus some. D and trimming were read from the DNA, whereas the V and J calls and clone size are those reported in that table. The repertoire includes about 110,000 clones, over 75% of them detected once, and just over 4% sits in the top ten. The CDR3 runs 13 residues. Trimming took 10 bases from V and 4 from J, leaving 16 bases between them. The receptor was derived from a woman in her seventies with acute or convalescent COVID-19. The specimen sequenced was peripheral blood. This sequence joins TRBV12-3 or TRBV12-4 and TRBJ1-2; D possibly corresponds to TRBD1 (6 bases). The CDR3 spells CATGEGGSYGYTF. In nucleotides, the CDR3 is TGTGCCACCGGGGAGGGGGGGAGCTATGGCTACACCTTC.